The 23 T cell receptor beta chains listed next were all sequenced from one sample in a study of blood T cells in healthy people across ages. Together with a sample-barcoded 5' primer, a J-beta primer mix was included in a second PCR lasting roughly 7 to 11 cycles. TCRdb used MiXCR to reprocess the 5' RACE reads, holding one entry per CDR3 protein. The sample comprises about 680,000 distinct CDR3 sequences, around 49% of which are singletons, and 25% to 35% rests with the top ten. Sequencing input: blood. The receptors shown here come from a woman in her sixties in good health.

CDR3 residues: CASSQASGSAFYEQYF. DNA of the CDR3: TGCGCCAGCAGCCAGGCTAGCGGGAGCGCTTTCTACGAGCAGTACTTC. This chain uses TRBV4-3 with TRBJ2-7; 10 bases line up with TRBD2. The V segment lost 3 bases and the J segment 3 bases; nucleotides outside the gene matches: 8. The germline gives CDR1 LGHNA, CDR2 YSLEER. The CDR3 sequence is 16 residues long.

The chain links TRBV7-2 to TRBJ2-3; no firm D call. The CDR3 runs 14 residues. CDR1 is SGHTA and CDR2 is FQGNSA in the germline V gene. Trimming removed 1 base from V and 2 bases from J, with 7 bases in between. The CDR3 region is CASSLVGSTDTQYF. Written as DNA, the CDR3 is TGTGCCAGCAGCTTAGTAGGCTCCACAGATACGCAGTATTTT.

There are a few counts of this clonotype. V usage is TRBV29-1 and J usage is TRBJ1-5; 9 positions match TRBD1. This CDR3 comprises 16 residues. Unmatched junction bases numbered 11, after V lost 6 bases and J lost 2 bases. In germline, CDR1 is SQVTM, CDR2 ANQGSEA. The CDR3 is CSVALDRGRGNQPQHF. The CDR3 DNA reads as TGCAGCGTCGCTCTGGACAGGGGCCGTGGCAATCAGCCCCAGCATTTT.

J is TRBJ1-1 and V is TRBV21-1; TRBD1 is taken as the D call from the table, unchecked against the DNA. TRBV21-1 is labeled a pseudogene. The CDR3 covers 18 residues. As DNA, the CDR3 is TGTGCCAGCAGCAACGACAGGGGGCGGAAGGGAATGAACACTGAAGCTTTCTTT. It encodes CASSNDRGRKGMNTEAFF.

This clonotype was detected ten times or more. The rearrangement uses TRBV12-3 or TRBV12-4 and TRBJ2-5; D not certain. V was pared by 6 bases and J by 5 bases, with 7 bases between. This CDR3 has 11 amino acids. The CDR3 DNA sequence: TGTGCCAGCAGCTCTCGGGAGACCCAGTACTTC. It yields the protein CASSSRETQYF.

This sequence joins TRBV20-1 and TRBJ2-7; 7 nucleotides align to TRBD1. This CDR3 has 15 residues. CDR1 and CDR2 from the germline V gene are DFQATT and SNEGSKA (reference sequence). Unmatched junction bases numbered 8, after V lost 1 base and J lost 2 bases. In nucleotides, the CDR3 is TGCAGTGCTAGAGCGCCTCAGACAGGGCCCTACGAGCAGTACTTC. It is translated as CSARAPQTGPYEQYF.

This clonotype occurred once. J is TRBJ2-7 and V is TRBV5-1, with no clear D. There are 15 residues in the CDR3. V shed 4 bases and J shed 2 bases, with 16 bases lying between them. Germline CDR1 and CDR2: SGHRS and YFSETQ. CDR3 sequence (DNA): TGCGCCAGCAGCGCAAGGGCCCTAGAAACCTACGAGCAGTACTTC. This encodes CASSARALETYEQYF.

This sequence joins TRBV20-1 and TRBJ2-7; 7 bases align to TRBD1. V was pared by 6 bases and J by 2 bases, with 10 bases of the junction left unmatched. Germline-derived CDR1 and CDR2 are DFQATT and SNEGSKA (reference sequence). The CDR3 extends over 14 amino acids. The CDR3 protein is CSAHTRTGTYEQYF. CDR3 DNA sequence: TGCAGTGCACATACCAGGACAGGAACCTACGAGCAGTACTTC.

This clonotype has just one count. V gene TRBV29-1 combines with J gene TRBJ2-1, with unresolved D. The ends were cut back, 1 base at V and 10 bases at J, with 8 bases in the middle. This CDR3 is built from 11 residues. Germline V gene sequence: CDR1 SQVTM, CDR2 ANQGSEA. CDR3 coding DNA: TGCAGCGTTGAAGCCAGGTACGAGCAGTTCTTC. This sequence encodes CSVEARYEQFF.

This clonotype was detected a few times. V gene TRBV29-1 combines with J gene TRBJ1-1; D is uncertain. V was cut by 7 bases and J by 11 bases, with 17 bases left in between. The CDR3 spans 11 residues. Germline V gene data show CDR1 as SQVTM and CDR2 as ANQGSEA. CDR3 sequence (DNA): TGCAGCGCTCTTACAGAGGTCCAGGCTTTCTTT. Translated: CSALTEVQAFF.

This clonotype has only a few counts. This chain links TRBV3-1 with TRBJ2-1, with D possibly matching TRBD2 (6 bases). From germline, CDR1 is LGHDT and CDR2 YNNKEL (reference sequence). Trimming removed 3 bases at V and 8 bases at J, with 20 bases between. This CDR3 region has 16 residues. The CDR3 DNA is TGTGCCAGCAGCCAGGAGGGGAAGTTTTTTCTGGATGAGCAGTTCTTC. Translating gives CASSQEGKFFLDEQFF.

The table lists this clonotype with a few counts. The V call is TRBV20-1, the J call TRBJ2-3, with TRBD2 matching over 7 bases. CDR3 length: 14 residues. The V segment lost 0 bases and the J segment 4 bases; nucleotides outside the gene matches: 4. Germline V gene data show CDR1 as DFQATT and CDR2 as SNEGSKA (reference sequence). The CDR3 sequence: CSARDSRGADTQYF. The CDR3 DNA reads TGCAGTGCTAGAGATAGCCGGGGGGCAGATACGCAGTATTTT.

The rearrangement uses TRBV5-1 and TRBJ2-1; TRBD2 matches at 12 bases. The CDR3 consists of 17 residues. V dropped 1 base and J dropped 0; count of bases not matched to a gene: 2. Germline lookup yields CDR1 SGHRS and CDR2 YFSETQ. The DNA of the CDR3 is TGCGCCAGCAGCTTGTCGACTAGCGGGAGCTCCTACAATGAGCAGTTCTTC. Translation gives CASSLSTSGSSYNEQFF.

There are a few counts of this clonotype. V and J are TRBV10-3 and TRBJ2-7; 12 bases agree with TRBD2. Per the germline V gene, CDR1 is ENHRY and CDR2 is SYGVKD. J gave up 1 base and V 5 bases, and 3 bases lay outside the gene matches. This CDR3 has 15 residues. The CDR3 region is CAISKGLAGSYEQYF. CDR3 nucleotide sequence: TGTGCCATCAGTAAAGGACTAGCGGGGTCCTACGAGCAGTACTTC.

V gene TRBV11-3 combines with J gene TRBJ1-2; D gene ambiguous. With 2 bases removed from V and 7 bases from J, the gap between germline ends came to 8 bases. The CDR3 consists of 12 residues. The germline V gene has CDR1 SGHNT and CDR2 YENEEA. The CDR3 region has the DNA TGTGCCAGCAGCTTATCGGGGAGTGGCTACACCTTC. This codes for CASSLSGSGYTF.

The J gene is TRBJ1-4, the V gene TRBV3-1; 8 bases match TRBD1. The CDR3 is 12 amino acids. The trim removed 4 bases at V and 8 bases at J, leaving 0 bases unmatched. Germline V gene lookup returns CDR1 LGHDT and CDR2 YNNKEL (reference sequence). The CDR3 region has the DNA TGTGCCAGCAGCCGACAGGGGGAAAAACTGTTTTTT. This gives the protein CASSRQGEKLFF.

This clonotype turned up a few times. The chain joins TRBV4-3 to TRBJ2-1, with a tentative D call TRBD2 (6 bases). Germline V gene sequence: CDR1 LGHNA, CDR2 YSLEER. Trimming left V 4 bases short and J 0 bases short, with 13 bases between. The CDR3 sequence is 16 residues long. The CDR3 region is CASSRDGTPSYNEQFF. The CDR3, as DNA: TGCGCCAGCAGCCGAGACGGGACTCCCTCCTACAATGAGCAGTTCTTC.

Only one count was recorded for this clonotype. CDR3: CASSLASQEGYEQYF. The CDR3 nucleotides read TGCGCCAGCAGCTTGGCTTCGCAGGAGGGTTACGAGCAGTACTTC. The rearrangement uses TRBV5-1 and TRBJ2-5; possible D gene TRBD2, 6 bases. Near its end, the DNA agrees better with TRBJ2-7, so the J call may be wrong. The CDR3 has 15 amino acids. Germline V gene data show CDR1 as SGHRS and CDR2 as YFSETQ.

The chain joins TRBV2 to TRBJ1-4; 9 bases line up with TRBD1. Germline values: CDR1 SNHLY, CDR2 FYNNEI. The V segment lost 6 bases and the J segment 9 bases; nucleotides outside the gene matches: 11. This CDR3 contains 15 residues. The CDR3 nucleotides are TGTGCCAGCAGAGGCCGTAGGACAGGGGCCCAAAAACTGTTTTTT. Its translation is CASRGRRTGAQKLFF.

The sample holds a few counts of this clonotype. CDR3 in DNA: TGTGCCAGCTTTGGGGGGCAGATTCGTCGTCGGTTCTTC. The encoded protein is CASFGGQIRRRFF. The chain is built from TRBV28 and TRBJ2-1; D may match TRBD1 or TRBD2 (6 bases each). V shed 8 bases and J shed 15 bases, with 23 bases lying between them. The germline V gene encodes CDR1 MDHEN and CDR2 SYDVKM. This CDR3 is 13 amino acids long.

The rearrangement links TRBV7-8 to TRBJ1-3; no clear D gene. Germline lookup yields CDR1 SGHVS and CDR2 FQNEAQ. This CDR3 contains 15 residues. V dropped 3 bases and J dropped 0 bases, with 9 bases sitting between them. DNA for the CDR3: TGTGCCAGCAGCTTCGGACTAAGCTCTGGAAACACCATATATTTT. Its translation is CASSFGLSSGNTIYF.

The CDR3 nucleotides read TGTGCCAGCAGCCATAAGCCCCGGGACAGATTCTCCTACGAGCAGTACTTC. It yields the protein CASSHKPRDRFSYEQYF. The chain links TRBV3-1 to TRBJ2-7, with 7 positions matching TRBD1. The germline gives CDR1 LGHDT, CDR2 YNNKEL (reference sequence). The CDR3 extends over 17 amino acids. Trimming took 3 bases from V and 0 from J; bases not matched to a gene: 11.

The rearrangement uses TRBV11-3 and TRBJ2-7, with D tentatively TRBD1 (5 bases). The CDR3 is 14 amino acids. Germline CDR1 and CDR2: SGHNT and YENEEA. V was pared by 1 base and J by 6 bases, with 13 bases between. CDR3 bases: TGTGCCAGCAGCTTAGGTGCAGGGTCAGGCGAGCAGTACTTC. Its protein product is CASSLGAGSGEQYF.